A single sample gave rise to the 29 T cell receptor beta chains below, sequenced in a study of post-analysis software for immune sequencing data. Regarding the study as a whole: TRBV5-6, TRBV5-1 and TRBV20-1 belonged to a set of roughly 5 TRBV segments that were more frequent in patients than controls.

No antigen has been assigned to these receptors. Each TCR beta cDNA library carried unique molecular identifiers. TCRdb independently ran MiXCR on the PCR reads; one entry per CDR3 protein. The table includes 180,000 or so distinct CDR3 sequences, over 25% detected once. Specimen: blood. These TCRs come from a girl aged 2-17 years with multiple sclerosis.

The V call is TRBV20-1, the J call TRBJ1-1; TRBD1 might be the D (5 bases). The CDR3 length is 13 residues. V lost 3 bases to trimming and J lost 5 bases, with 13 bases between them. Germline V CDR1 and CDR2: DFQATT, SNEGSKA (reference sequence). CDR3: CSASRRVTTEAFF. As DNA, the CDR3 is TGCAGTGCTAGCCGCAGGGTGACTACTGAAGCTTTCTTT.

This clonotype was seen at least ten times. The gene calls are TRBV28 and TRBJ2-5, with D possibly matching TRBD2 (6 bases). Trimming stripped 2 bases from V and 0 bases from J, with 10 bases between. The CDR3 length is 15 residues. Per the germline V gene, CDR1 is MDHEN and CDR2 is SYDVKM. The CDR3 is CASSLSGWYQETQYF. For the CDR3, the DNA is TGTGCCAGCAGTTTAAGCGGGTGGTACCAAGAGACCCAGTACTTC.

About this clonotype: A read error may explain this, as a much larger clone is one base away. This chain connects TRBV5-1 to TRBJ2-4; no definite D call. With the DNA end fitting TRBJ2-7 better, the J assignment may be wrong. The germline V gene has CDR1 SGHRS and CDR2 YFSETQ. CDR3 size: 14 residues. The CDR3 spells CASSLEETPYEQYF. The CDR3 coding sequence is TGCGCCAGCAGCTTGGAGGAGACACCCTACGAGCAGTACTTC.

This clonotype was detected once. This may be a read error: a much more frequent sequence differs by one nucleotide. The chain carries TRBV7-3 and TRBJ2-5, with D unclear. Germline CDR1 SGHTA, CDR2 FQGTGA. This CDR3 has 13 amino acids. The chain's CDR3 is CASSFSTQGTQYF. CDR3 DNA: TGTGCCAGCAGCTTTTCTACCCAAGGGACCCAGTACTTC.

This clonotype was counted only a few times. The chain uses TRBV7-8 and TRBJ2-1, with a weak D call TRBD2 (6 bases). The DNA matches TRBJ2-7 better at its end, which makes the J call doubtful. The V gene's germline CDR1 is SGHVS and CDR2 FQNEAQ. This CDR3 is 14 amino acids long. CDR3 amino acids: CASSLRGNYNEQYF. CDR3 DNA sequence: TGTGCCAGCAGCTTACGCGGGAACTACAATGAGCAGTACTTC.

About this clonotype itself: One base away lies a much larger clone, so this may be a sequencing read error. Here the CDR3 DNA reads TGTGCCAGCAGCCTACAGTCCGACGTCCTGACTTTC. The encoded protein is CASSLQSDVLTF. The V gene is TRBV3-1, the J gene TRBJ2-6, with D hard to call. Trimming removed 4 bases from V and 11 bases from J, with 9 bases in between. Germline CDR1 is LGHDT and CDR2 is YNNKEL (reference sequence). This CDR3 has 12 amino acids.

J is TRBJ2-1 and V is TRBV6-1, with TRBD1 matching over 10 bases. The CDR3 consists of 14 residues. V was clipped by 7 bases and J by 7 bases; unmatched bases: 7. Looked up from germline, CDR1 is MNHNS and CDR2 is SASEGT. The CDR3 region has the DNA TGTGCCAGCACCGCTCGGGACAGGGGAAATGAGCAGTTCTTC. This encodes CASTARDRGNEQFF.

This clonotype came up a few times. The CDR3 DNA is TGTGCCAGCAGCGTAGGGCCCGGGGAGCTGTTTTTT. This sequence encodes CASSVGPGELFF. The chain joins TRBV9 to TRBJ2-2; D uncertain. Germline assignment: CDR1 SGDLS and CDR2 YYNGEE. The CDR3 extends over 12 amino acids. Trimming cost V 0 bases and J 6 bases, with 3 bases left between them.

This chain connects TRBV13 to TRBJ2-1; 13 nucleotides line up with TRBD2. From germline, CDR1 is PRHDT and CDR2 FYEKMQ (reference sequence). The V and J ends lost 5 bases and 9 bases, in that order; junction bases with no gene match: 13. This CDR3 is built from 17 residues. In DNA form, the CDR3 reads TGTGCCAGCAGCCTTCGACTAGCGGGGGGTAGTAGCGGTGAGCAGTTCTTC. Its translation is CASSLRLAGGSSGEQFF.

This clonotype has ten or more counts. The chain uses TRBV28 and TRBJ1-6, with unresolved D. The V and J ends lost 6 bases and 3 bases respectively, with 12 bases between them. CDR3 length equals 15 residues. Germline V gene lookup returns CDR1 MDHEN and CDR2 SYDVKM. The CDR3 reads CASRTELGYNSPLHF. CDR3 in DNA: TGTGCCAGCAGAACCGAACTGGGCTATAATTCACCCCTCCACTTT.

This clonotype was found a few times. This chain links TRBV7-6 with TRBJ2-1, with D uncertain. The CDR3 has 14 amino acids. Germline CDR1 is SGHVS and CDR2 is FNYEAQ. Trimming left V 2 bases short and J 5 bases short, with 10 bases between. The CDR3 DNA sequence: TGTGCCAGCAGCTTAAGGACCGTAAACAATGAGCAGTTCTTC. Amino acids: CASSLRTVNNEQFF.

This clonotype was picked up a small number of times. The J gene is TRBJ1-6, the V gene TRBV28; the D is unclear. CDR3 length equals 12 residues. In germline, CDR1 is MDHEN, CDR2 SYDVKM. Trimming removed 3 bases at V and 14 bases at J, with 11 bases between. The DNA for the CDR3 is TGTGCCAGCAGTTTTGCCGCCACGTCCCTCCACTTT. Amino acids: CASSFAATSLHF.

In its sample, this clonotype was seen many times. The V gene is TRBV10-2, the J gene TRBJ2-7; possibly TRBD1 or TRBD2 for D (5 bases each). The CDR3 is made up of 15 amino acids. CDR1 is WSHSY and CDR2 is SAAADI in the germline V gene. V was pared by 4 bases and J by 1 base, with 14 bases between. CDR3 loop: CASSVPGTFSYEQYF. The DNA for the CDR3 is TGCGCCAGCAGTGTCCCAGGGACCTTTTCCTACGAGCAGTACTTC.

The chain is built from TRBV5-1 and TRBJ2-7; TRBD1 agrees at 7 bases. The CDR3 is 14 residues long. Trimming cost V 6 bases and J 7 bases; bases outside gene matches: 13. Per germline, CDR1 SGHRS and CDR2 YFSETQ. CDR3 nucleotides: TGCGCCAGCAAACAGGGGAGTCAAGGCGATGAGCAGTACTTC. This translates into CASKQGSQGDEQYF.

The J gene is TRBJ2-5, the V gene TRBV10-2; D unresolved. The V and J ends lost 4 bases and 2 bases respectively, with 5 bases between them. The V gene's germline CDR1 is WSHSY and CDR2 SAAADI. The CDR3 has 12 amino acids. The CDR3 region has the DNA TGCGCCAGCAGTGTGGGACAAGAGACCCAGTACTTC. It translates to CASSVGQETQYF.

A word on this clonotype: This may arise from a read error, as a much more abundant clone is one base away. The rearrangement joins TRBV29-1 to TRBJ2-7; 7 bases fit TRBD2. With 4 bases clipped from V and 2 bases from J, the junction kept 5 bases outside the gene matches. CDR1 and CDR2 (germline): SQVTM, ANQGSEA. CDR3 length: 13 amino acids. CDR3 in DNA: TGCAGCGTTGCCGGGGGGACGGCCTACGAGCAGTACTTC. It yields the protein CSVAGGTAYEQYF.

The V gene is TRBV13, the J gene TRBJ1-3; D not certain. Germline V gene lookup returns CDR1 PRHDT and CDR2 FYEKMQ (reference sequence). The CDR3 has 13 residues. V gave up 11 bases and J gave up 0 bases, with 11 bases separating them. This CDR3 is CAVRAVSGNTIYF. The CDR3 DNA is TGTGCCGTAAGGGCGGTCTCTGGAAACACCATATATTTT.

This clonotype was detected many times. This rearrangement joins TRBV7-9 to TRBJ2-1; 8 positions agree with TRBD2. The CDR3 has 14 residues. Germline CDR1 reads SEHNR; CDR2 reads FQNEAQ (reference sequence). With 3 bases clipped from V and 9 bases from J, the junction kept 7 bases outside the gene matches. Here the CDR3 reads CASSLPGLDREQFF. CDR3 in DNA: TGTGCCAGCAGCTTGCCGGGACTAGATCGTGAGCAGTTCTTC. The full variable domain, rest sourced from reference TRBV7-9 and TRBJ2-1, is DTGVSQNPRHKITKRGQNVTFRCDPISEHNRLYWYRQTLGQGPEFLTYFQNEAQLEKSRLLSDRFSAERPKGSFSTLEIQRTEQGDSAMYLCASSLPGLDREQFFGPGTRLTVL.

This clonotype was recorded at least ten times. The chain couples TRBV7-8 to TRBJ2-1, with 10 bases fitting TRBD2. Germline assignment: CDR1 SGHVS and CDR2 FQNEAQ. The length of the CDR3 is 16 residues. Germline trimming cut 6 bases from V and 0 bases from J; bases unmatched to any gene: 5. Here the CDR3 reads CASSRTSGRSYNEQFF. DNA of the CDR3: TGTGCCAGCAGTAGGACTAGCGGCCGCTCCTACAATGAGCAGTTCTTC.

This clonotype was seen repeatedly, ten times or more. The chain joins TRBV12-3 or TRBV12-4 to TRBJ1-5; D might be TRBD1 (5 bases). The CDR3 is made up of 15 amino acids. The germline V and J ends were trimmed by 8 bases and 3 bases, with 17 bases remaining between them. CDR3 amino acids: CASCPGQGHNQPQHF. In DNA, the CDR3 is TGTGCCAGCTGCCCCGGGCAGGGCCACAATCAGCCCCAGCATTTT.

In this sample, this clonotype turned up a few times. The chain uses TRBV7-2 and TRBJ1-4; 8 bases match TRBD1. V gave up 6 bases and J gave up 8 bases; unmatched junction bases: 5. The CDR3 runs to 13 residues. Germline CDR1 is SGHTA and CDR2 is FQGNSA. The CDR3 sequence: CASRWTGLEKLFF. The CDR3 coding sequence is TGTGCCAGCAGATGGACAGGGTTAGAAAAACTGTTTTTT.

In its sample, this clonotype was seen a few times. This chain joins TRBV12-3 or TRBV12-4 and TRBJ1-1; 7 bases match TRBD1. Trimming took 5 bases from V and 3 from J; bases not matched to a gene: 9. CDR3 length: 15 residues. Here the CDR3 DNA reads TGTGCCAGCAGTAGCACAGGGGCACCTTACACTGAAGCTTTCTTT. Encoded protein: CASSSTGAPYTEAFF.

The rearrangement joins TRBV21-1 to TRBJ2-1; the table gives TRBD1 as D, unverified against the DNA. TRBV21-1 is a known pseudogene. The CDR3 runs 13 residues. CDR3 nucleotide sequence: TGTGCCAGCAATAGGACAGGGGGCAATGAGCAGTTCTTC. The encoded protein is CASNRTGGNEQFF.

This clonotype was seen more than once but under ten times. The J gene is TRBJ1-4, the V gene TRBV5-1, with D possibly TRBD1 on 5 matching bases. Germline-derived CDR1 and CDR2 are SGHRS and YFSETQ. The CDR3 runs to 13 residues. V was trimmed by 4 bases and J by 6 bases, leaving 10 bases between them. The chain's CDR3 is CASSHTGHEKLFF. CDR3 in DNA: TGCGCCAGCAGCCACACGGGGCATGAAAAACTGTTTTTT.

This chain connects TRBV9 to TRBJ1-3; no firm D call. CDR1 is SGDLS, CDR2 YYNGEE, per germline. The V and J ends lost 3 bases and 6 bases respectively, with 16 bases between them. This CDR3 is built from 15 residues. For the CDR3, the DNA is TGTGCCAGCAGCGCCGAACCTGGGCAGGCAAACACCATATATTTT. Translated, it gives CASSAEPGQANTIYF.

Notes on this clonotype: A much larger clone lies one base from this, so it may be a read error. This chain connects TRBV4-1 to TRBJ2-5; a weak D match, TRBD2 (6 bases). Trimming took off 1 base at V and 5 bases at J, with 14 bases between the two ends. This CDR3 has 15 amino acids. Germline-derived CDR1 and CDR2 are MGHRA and YSYEKL. CDR3 sequence (DNA): TGCGCCAGCAGCCAAGTAGGACTATCCGGGGAGACCCAGTACTTC. It codes for CASSQVGLSGETQYF.

The J gene is TRBJ2-7, the V gene TRBV20-1, with a weak D call TRBD2 (6 bases). Germline CDR1 is DFQATT and CDR2 is SNEGSKA (reference sequence). The ends were cut back, 6 bases at V and 2 bases at J, with 14 bases in the middle. The CDR3 has 13 amino acids. As DNA, the CDR3 is TGCAGTGCCCGTATATCGGGGGCCTACGAGCAGTACTTC. It translates to CSARISGAYEQYF.

The rearrangement links TRBV4-2 to TRBJ2-1; 9 nucleotides agree with TRBD2. CDR1 and CDR2 from the germline V gene are LGHNA and YNFKEQ. CDR3 length: 15 amino acids. The V gene end was trimmed by 4 bases and the J gene end by 7 bases; junction bases not matched to a gene: 8. The CDR3 region is CASSPTGTSQNEQFF. The CDR3 coding sequence is TGTGCCAGCAGCCCCACCGGGACTAGCCAAAATGAGCAGTTCTTC.

This clonotype has a count of ten or more. V gene TRBV3-1 combines with J gene TRBJ2-3, with D unclear. The CDR3 length is 14 residues. Germline V gives CDR1 LGHDT, CDR2 YNNKEL (reference sequence). Trimming cost V 7 bases and J 0 bases, with 11 bases left between them. In DNA, the CDR3 is TGTGCCAGCACTGCCGGGTCCAGCACAGATACGCAGTATTTT. Translating gives CASTAGSSTDTQYF.